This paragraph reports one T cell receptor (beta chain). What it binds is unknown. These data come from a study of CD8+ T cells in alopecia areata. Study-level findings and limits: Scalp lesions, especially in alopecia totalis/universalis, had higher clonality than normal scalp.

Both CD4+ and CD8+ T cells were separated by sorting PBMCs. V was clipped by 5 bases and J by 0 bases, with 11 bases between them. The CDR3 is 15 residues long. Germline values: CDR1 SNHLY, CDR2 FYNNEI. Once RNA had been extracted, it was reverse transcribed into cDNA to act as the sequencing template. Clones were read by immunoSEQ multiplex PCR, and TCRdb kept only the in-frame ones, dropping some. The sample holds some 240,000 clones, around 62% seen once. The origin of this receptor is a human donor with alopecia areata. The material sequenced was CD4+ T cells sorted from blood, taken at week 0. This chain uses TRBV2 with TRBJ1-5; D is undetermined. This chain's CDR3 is CASSLRVYSNQPQHF. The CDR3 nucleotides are TGTGCCAGCAGTTTACGGGTTTATAGCAATCAGCCCCAGCATTTT.